This TCR beta chain originates from a study of tumor and adjacent non-tumor tissue in lung cancer. No cell sorting was done before RNA was extracted from the tissue. A modified ARM-PCR protocol with three rounds of nested PCR amplified TCRbeta. One entry per CDR3 protein, called by TCRdb with MiXCR from the multiplex PCR reads. The profile shows approximately 120,000 distinct CDR3 sequences, roughly 80% of them singletons. General observations from the study: Top 100 clones took a larger repertoire share in normal lung. Higher tumor TCR diversity was associated with shorter survival. Tumor tissue had significantly higher TCR diversity than normal lung.

Concerning this clonotype itself: Its specificity is not known. The conserved phenylalanine or tryptophan is not found at the CDR3 terminus, so this likely reflects a read error.

Input material: lung tumor tissue. The clonotype was recovered from a woman aged 55-69 years with non-small cell lung cancer.

The CDR3 protein is CSARGQGGFNEQFL. CDR3 DNA sequence: TGCAGTGCACGAGGACAGGGGGGATTCAATGAGCAGTTCCTC. The chain has TRBV20-1 and TRBJ2-1, with TRBD1 matching over 10 bases. CDR3 length equals 14 residues. The V segment lost 6 bases and the J segment 6 bases; nucleotides outside the gene matches: 8. Germline V lookup: CDR1 DFQATT, CDR2 SNEGSKA (reference sequence).